This TCR beta chain was observed in a study of OX40 agonist ivuxolimab in advanced cancers. Notes on this clone: Its antigen remains unknown.

Study results and caveats: The 0.1-3.0 mg/kg partial responders had among the lowest clonal expansion. Undetermined was the antigen specificity of the expanded peripheral T cells.

Per the germline V gene, CDR1 is LGHNT and CDR2 is FRNRAP. V dropped 5 bases and J dropped 5; count of bases not matched to a gene: 7. The length of the CDR3 is 15 residues. TCRdb keeps only in-frame clones here, not all; method: immunoSEQ multiplex PCR. The table records fewer than 90,000 clones, more than 75% of them present only once. This receptor was taken from an adult with an advanced solid tumor such as melanoma, head and neck, liver or kidney cancer. The chain links TRBV12-5 to TRBJ2-3, with TRBD1 matching 10 bases. This material consisted of CD4+ or CD8+ T cells sorted from blood, taken in a trial of the OX40 agonist ivuxolimab. The chain's CDR3 is CASGARQGAGDTQYF. As DNA, the CDR3 is TGTGCTAGTGGTGCGAGACAGGGGGCTGGAGATACGCAGTATTTT.